A selection of T cell receptor beta chains follows, all from one sample in a study of CD8 T cells in Susac syndrome. Via MiXCR, TCRdb re-called the immunoSEQ multiplex PCR reads, giving one row per CDR3 protein. The data contain 200,000 or so distinct CDR3 sequences, about 95% of them singletons. Sequenced input: CD4+ T cells from PBMCs. The receptors stem from a human donor with multiple sclerosis. Both conserved end residues are part of each CDR3. Each record gives: clone size, J gene, D gene, V gene, CDR3 DNA, CDR3 protein. The D gene is left open where the match is weak. Not every row has a clone size; where given, it reads once, few, many or a size class.

-,TRBJ2-7,-,TRBV12-3/TRBV12-4,TGTGCCAGCAGTTTCGGAGCGGCTTACGAGCAGTACTTC,CASSFGAAYEQYF
once,TRBJ2-1,TRBD2,TRBV3-1,TGTGCCAGCAGAGCCGGCGGGGGGAACTACAATGAGCAGTTCTTC,CASRAGGGNYNEQFF
-,TRBJ2-5,-,TRBV29-1,TGCAGCGCTGGAGGGGGCGCCGAGACCCAGTACTTC,CSAGGGAETQYF
-,TRBJ1-1,-,TRBV7-8,TGTGCCAGCAGCTTAGTAATTAAGAGTGGCACTGAAGCTTTCTTT,CASSLVIKSGTEAFF
-,TRBJ1-1,-,TRBV30,TGTGCCTGGAGTAGACAGTTGAACACTGAAGCTTTCTTT,CAWSRQLNTEAFF
-,TRBJ2-3,TRBD2,TRBV29-1,TGCAGCGTTGGTAAGGGAGGGACAGATACGCAGTATTTT,CSVGKGGTDTQYF
-,TRBJ2-3,-,TRBV9,TGTGCCAGCAGCCCACGGGACTCCTATACGCAGTATTTT,CASSPRDSYTQYF
once,TRBJ2-1,TRBD2,TRBV30,TGTGCCTGGAGTGCCGGGACTAGCGGGGTCAATGAGCAGTTCTTC,CAWSAGTSGVNEQFF
-,TRBJ1-2,-,TRBV6-2/TRBV6-3,TGTGCCTCCTCCGTGCCAAAGCAGTACTATGGCTACACCTTC,CASSVPKQYYGYTF
-,TRBJ2-3,TRBD2,TRBV24-1,TGTGCCACCAGTGACCCCCGGACTAGCGGGGATACGCAGTATTTT,CATSDPRTSGDTQYF
-,TRBJ1-1,-,TRBV2,TGTGCCAGCAGTCGGAGTCCGAACACTGAAGCTTTCTTT,CASSRSPNTEAFF
-,TRBJ1-2,-,TRBV29-1,TGCAGCGCTGGGACCCTCCACGCCGGCTACACCTTC,CSAGTLHAGYTF
-,TRBJ2-5,-,TRBV5-4,TGTGCCAGCAGCTTGTACGACGTACTCCAAGAGACCCAGTACTTC,CASSLYDVLQETQYF
-,TRBJ1-2,-,TRBV29-1,TGCAGCGCCCTTCATCAGATGTATGGCTACACCTTC,CSALHQMYGYTF
-,TRBJ1-2,TRBD1,TRBV20-1,TGCAGTGCCAAGGGACAGGGTCAATCTGGCTACACCTTC,CSAKGQGQSGYTF
-,TRBJ1-3,-,TRBV29-1,TGCAGCGTTGAAACCATGAAGGACACCATATATTTT,CSVETMKDTIYF
-,TRBJ2-7,-,TRBV5-1,TGCGCCAGCAGCTTGGTTCCAGGGGAGAGCTCCTACGAGCAGTACTTC,CASSLVPGESSYEQYF
-,TRBJ1-4,TRBD1,TRBV6-6,TGTGCCAGCAGTGTGGGACAGGGTGATGGACTGTTTTTT,CASSVGQGDGLFF
-,TRBJ2-2,-,TRBV30,TGTGCCTCAACATGGGGGCCCGGGGAGCTGTTTTTT,CASTWGPGELFF
-,TRBJ1-2,-,TRBV9,TGTGCCAGCAGCGTAGGGGGGGTAGTAGGCTACACCTTC,CASSVGGVVGYTF
-,TRBJ2-7,-,TRBV7-9,TGTGCCAGCGCTTGGGGCTCACCGTCAGACGAGCAGTACTTC,CASAWGSPSDEQYF
-,TRBJ2-6,-,TRBV30,TGTGCCTGGGACCCGGGACGGAGTTCCACTGGGGCCAACGTCCTGACTTTC,CAWDPGRSSTGANVLTF
-,TRBJ2-7,TRBD1,TRBV3-1,TGTGCCAGCAGCCAAGAGGGACAGGGGCTTTCCGAGCAGTACTTC,CASSQEGQGLSEQYF
-,TRBJ2-3,TRBD2,TRBV7-9,TGTGCCAGCAGCCTGAGAGGGACTAGCGGGATCACAGATACGCAGTATTTT,CASSLRGTSGITDTQYF
-,TRBJ1-4,TRBD1,TRBV2,TGTGCCAGCCAGGGGGCGGGCGAAAAACTGTTTTTT,CASQGAGEKLFF
-,TRBJ2-7,-,TRBV9,TGTGCCAGCAGCGTTGACTTATCGAGCTCCTACGAGCAGTACTTC,CASSVDLSSSYEQYF
-,TRBJ2-1,-,TRBV14,TGTGCCAGCAGCCTACGCCTAGCGATCAACAATGAGCAGTTCTTC,CASSLRLAINNEQFF
-,TRBJ2-2,-,TRBV2,TGTGCCAGCAGACAGGCGAACGGGGAGCTGTTTTTT,CASRQANGELFF
-,TRBJ2-6,-,TRBV5-4,TGTGCCAGCAGCTTGAGCCTCTCTGGGGCCAACGTCCTGACTTTC,CASSLSLSGANVLTF
once,TRBJ2-1,-,TRBV20-1,TGCAGTGCTAGACTAGACTATGAGCAGTTCTTC,CSARLDYEQFF
-,TRBJ2-5,-,TRBV7-8,TGTGCCAGCAGCTTAGCCCACCGGGCGCCCCAAGAGACCCAGTACTTC,CASSLAHRAPQETQYF
-,TRBJ2-5,TRBD2,TRBV24-1,TGTGCCACTTCGGGGGGAGCGGAGACCCAGTACTTC,CATSGGAETQYF
-,TRBJ1-5,-,TRBV6-6,TGTGCCAGCGCTAGCAGGGTTGGGAATCAGCCCCAGCATTTT,CASASRVGNQPQHF
once,TRBJ2-1,TRBD2,TRBV12-3/TRBV12-4,TGTGCCAGCAGTAGTCACCCCCTACTAGCGGGGGTATACAATGAGCAGTTCTTC,CASSSHPLLAGVYNEQFF
-,TRBJ1-2,-,TRBV29-1,TGCAGCTCAGCCCCACGGCCCACTCAGGGCTCCTATGGCTACACCTTC,CSSAPRPTQGSYGYTF
-,TRBJ1-2,-,TRBV3-1,TGTGCCAGCAGCCATGGGGGGGCAAACTATGGCTACACCTTC,CASSHGGANYGYTF
-,TRBJ1-5,-,TRBV7-2,TGTGCCAGCAGCTCCGAGATGGGGAGCAATCAGCCCCAGCATTTT,CASSSEMGSNQPQHF
-,TRBJ1-2,TRBD1,TRBV29-1,TGCAGCGTTTTGCACACAGGGGCGTATGGCTACACCTTC,CSVLHTGAYGYTF
-,TRBJ2-5,-,TRBV20-1,TGCAGTGTTCTCCCAGGCGGCGGGTACTCGGCCCAGTACTTC,CSVLPGGGYSAQYF
-,TRBJ1-1,-,TRBV29-1,TGCAGCGTTGAACGGCAGGCCCCTGGAGGCACTGAAGCTTTCTTT,CSVERQAPGGTEAFF
-,TRBJ1-5,TRBD1,TRBV30,TGTGCCTGGGGCCGGGACAGGGTTGGTCAGCCCCAGCATTTT,CAWGRDRVGQPQHF
-,TRBJ1-2,-,TRBV24-1,TGTGCCACCAGTGATCATACGAATGGGCTTGGTTATGGCTACACCTTC,CATSDHTNGLGYGYTF
-,TRBJ1-2,-,TRBV19,TGTGCCAGTAGTATAACAAACAGTGGCTACACCTTC,CASSITNSGYTF
-,TRBJ1-1,-,TRBV20-1,TGCAGTGCTCATACAGTTAACACTGAAGCTTTCTTT,CSAHTVNTEAFF
-,TRBJ1-2,-,TRBV12-5,TGTGCTAGTGGGGCTTCGTGGACGGCCTATGGCTACACCTTC,CASGASWTAYGYTF
-,TRBJ1-2,TRBD1,TRBV6-1,TGTGCCAGCAGGCGACAGGGGGCGGATGGCTACACCTTC,CASRRQGADGYTF
-,TRBJ2-1,-,TRBV20-1,TGCAGTGCTAGAGATCAACGGGGGAGCTCCTACAATGAGCAGTTCTTC,CSARDQRGSSYNEQFF
-,TRBJ2-2,-,TRBV20-1,TGCAGTGCTAGAGATGACCAAGAGGCCGGGGAGCTGTTTTTT,CSARDDQEAGELFF
-,TRBJ2-3,-,TRBV18,TGTGCCAGCTCATCTTGGACAGACCTCACAGATACGCAGTATTTT,CASSSWTDLTDTQYF
-,TRBJ2-3,-,TRBV29-1,TGCAGCGTCCTTCACGTTCTCGCGGAATGGGATACGCAGTATTTT,CSVLHVLAEWDTQYF
once,TRBJ2-7,-,TRBV30,TGTGCCTGTGGGGGGACCTCCTACGAGCAGTACTTC,CACGGTSYEQYF
-,TRBJ2-5,-,TRBV5-1,TGCGCCAGCAGCTTGGAGGGGGGACCCGAAGAGACCCAGTACTTC,CASSLEGGPEETQYF